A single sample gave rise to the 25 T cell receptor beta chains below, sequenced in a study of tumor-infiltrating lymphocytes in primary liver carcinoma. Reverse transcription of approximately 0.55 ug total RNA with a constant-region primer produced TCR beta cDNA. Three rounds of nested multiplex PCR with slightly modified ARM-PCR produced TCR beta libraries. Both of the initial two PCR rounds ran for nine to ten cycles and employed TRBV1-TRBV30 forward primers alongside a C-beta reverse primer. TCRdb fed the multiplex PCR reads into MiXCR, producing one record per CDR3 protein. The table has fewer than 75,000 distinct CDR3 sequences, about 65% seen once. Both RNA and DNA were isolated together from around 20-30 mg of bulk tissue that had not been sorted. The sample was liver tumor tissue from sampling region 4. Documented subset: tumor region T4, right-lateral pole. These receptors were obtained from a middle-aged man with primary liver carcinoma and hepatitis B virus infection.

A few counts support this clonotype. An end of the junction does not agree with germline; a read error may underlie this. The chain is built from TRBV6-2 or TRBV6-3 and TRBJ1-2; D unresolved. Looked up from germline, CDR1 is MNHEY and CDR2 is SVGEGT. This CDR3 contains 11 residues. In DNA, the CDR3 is TGTGCCAGTAGTCCCGGACGGACTTACATCTTC. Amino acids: CASSPGRTYIF.

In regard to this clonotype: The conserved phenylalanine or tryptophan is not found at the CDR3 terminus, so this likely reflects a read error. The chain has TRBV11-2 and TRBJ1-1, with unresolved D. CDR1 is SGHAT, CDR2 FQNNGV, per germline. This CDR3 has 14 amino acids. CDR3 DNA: TGTGTCAACAGCTTAAACGCCGGGAGGACTGAAGCTTTCATT. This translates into CVNSLNAGRTEAFI.

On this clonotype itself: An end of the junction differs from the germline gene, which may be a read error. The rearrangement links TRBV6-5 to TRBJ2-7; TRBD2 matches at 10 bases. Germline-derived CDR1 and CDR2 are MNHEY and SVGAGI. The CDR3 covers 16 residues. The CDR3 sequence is CASSYWGLAHIYERYF. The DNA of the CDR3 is TGTGCCAGCAGTTACTGGGGACTAGCGCACATCTACGAGCGGTACTTC.

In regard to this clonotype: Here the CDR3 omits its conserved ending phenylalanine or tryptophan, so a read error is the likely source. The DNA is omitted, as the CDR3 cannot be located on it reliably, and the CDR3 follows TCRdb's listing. CDR3 loop: CASRIAYEHFL. This sequence joins TRBV6-5 and TRBJ2-1; the table's D call TRBD2 went unverified against the DNA. The CDR3 numbers 11 amino acids, ends counted. The V gene's germline CDR1 is MNHEY and CDR2 SVGAGI.

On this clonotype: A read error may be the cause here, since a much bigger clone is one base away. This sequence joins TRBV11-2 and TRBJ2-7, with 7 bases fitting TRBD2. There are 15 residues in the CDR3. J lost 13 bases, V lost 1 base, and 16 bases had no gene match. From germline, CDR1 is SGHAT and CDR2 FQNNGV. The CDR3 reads CASSLAGGSYDGQYF. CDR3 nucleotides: TGTGCCAGCAGCTTAGCGGGCGGGAGTTACGACGGGCAATACTTC.

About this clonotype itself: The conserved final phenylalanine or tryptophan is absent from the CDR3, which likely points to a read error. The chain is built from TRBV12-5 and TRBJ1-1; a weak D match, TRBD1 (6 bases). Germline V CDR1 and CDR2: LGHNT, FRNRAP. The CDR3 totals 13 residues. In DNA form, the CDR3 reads TGTGCTAGTGGTTTGGACAGGGACACTGGAGCTTTCATT. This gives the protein CASGLDRDTGAFI.

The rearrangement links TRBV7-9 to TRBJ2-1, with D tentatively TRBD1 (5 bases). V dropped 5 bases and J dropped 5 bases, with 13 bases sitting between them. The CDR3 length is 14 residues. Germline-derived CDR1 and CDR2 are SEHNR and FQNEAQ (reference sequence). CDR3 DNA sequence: TGTGCCAGCAGCGCGAGACAGACCCACAATGAGCAGTTCTTC. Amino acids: CASSARQTHNEQFF.

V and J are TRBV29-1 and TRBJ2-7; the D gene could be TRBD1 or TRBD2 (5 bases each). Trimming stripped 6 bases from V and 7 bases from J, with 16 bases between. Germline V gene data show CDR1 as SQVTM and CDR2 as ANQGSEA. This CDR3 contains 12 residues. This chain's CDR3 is CSVWDGTMEQYF. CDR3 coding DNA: TGCAGCGTATGGGACGGCACGATGGAGCAGTACTTC.

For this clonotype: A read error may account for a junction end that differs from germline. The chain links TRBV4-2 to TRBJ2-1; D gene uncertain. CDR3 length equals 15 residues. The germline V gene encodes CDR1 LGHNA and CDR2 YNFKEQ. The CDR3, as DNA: TGTACCAGCAGCCCTGGGCTAGGGAACCACAATGAGCAGTCCTTC. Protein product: CTSSPGLGNHNEQSF.

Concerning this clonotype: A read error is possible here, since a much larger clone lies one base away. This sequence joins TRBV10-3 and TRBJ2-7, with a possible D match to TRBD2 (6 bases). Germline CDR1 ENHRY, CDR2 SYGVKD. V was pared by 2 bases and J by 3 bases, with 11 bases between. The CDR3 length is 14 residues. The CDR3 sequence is CAISEASVSYEQYF. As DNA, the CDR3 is TGTGCCATCAGTGAGGCTAGCGTGAGCTACGAGCAGTACTTC.

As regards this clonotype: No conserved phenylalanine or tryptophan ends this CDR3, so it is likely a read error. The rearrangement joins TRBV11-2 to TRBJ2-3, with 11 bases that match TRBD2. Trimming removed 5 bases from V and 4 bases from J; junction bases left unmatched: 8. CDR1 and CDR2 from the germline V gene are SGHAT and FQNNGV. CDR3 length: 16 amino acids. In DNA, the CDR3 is TGTGCCAGCAGCCAAAGACTAGCGGGATGGGCAGATACGCAGTATCTT. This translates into CASSQRLAGWADTQYL.

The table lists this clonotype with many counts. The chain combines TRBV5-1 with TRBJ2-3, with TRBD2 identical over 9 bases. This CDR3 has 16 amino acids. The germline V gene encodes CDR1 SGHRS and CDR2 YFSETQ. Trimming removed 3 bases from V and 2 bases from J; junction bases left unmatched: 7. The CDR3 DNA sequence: TGCGCCAGCAGCTCCCTAGTAGCGGGAGCCACAGATACGCAGTATTTT. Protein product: CASSSLVAGATDTQYF.

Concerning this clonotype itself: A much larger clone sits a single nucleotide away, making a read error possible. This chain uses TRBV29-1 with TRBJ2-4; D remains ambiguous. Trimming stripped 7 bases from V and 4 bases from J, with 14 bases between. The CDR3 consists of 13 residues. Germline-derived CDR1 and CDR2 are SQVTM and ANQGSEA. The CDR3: CSGSGGQKNIQYF. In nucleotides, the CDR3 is TGCAGCGGATCAGGTGGGCAGAAAAACATTCAGTACTTC.

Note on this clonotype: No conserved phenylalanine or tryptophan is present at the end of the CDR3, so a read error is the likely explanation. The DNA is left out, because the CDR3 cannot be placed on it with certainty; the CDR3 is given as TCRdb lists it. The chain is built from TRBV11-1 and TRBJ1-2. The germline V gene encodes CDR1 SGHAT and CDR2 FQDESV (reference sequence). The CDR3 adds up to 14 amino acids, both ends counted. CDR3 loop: CASSFKGFGYGYTL.

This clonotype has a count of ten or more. CDR3 nucleotides: TGTGCCAGCAGCTTGGGGGGGGCTAGCGGGGACACAGATACGCAGTATTTT. This translates into CASSLGGASGDTDTQYF. The chain couples TRBV5-4 to TRBJ2-3, with 9 bases lining up with TRBD2. The CDR3 extends over 17 amino acids. The junction had 7 bases not matched to a gene; V was cut back by 0 bases and J by 2 bases. Germline V gives CDR1 SGHNT, CDR2 YYREEE (reference sequence).

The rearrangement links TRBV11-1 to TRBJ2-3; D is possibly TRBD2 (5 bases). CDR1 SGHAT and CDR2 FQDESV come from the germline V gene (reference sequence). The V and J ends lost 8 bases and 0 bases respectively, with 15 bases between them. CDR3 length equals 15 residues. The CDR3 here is CASGLTRESTDTQYF. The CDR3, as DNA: TGTGCCAGCGGTTTGACGAGGGAGAGCACAGATACGCAGTATTTT.

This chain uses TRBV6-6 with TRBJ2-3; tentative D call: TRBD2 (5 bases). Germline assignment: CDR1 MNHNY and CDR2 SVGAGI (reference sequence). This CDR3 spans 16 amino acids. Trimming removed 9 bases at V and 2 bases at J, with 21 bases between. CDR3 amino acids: CASSPIAGAVTDTQYF. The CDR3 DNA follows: TGTGCCAGTAGTCCTATCGCGGGTGCAGTCACAGATACGCAGTATTTT.

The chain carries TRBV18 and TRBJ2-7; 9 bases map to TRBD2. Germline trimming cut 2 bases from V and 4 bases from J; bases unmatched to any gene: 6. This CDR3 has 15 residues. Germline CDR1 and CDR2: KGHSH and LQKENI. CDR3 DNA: TGTGCCAGCTCACCATCTACTAGCGGGCCGTACGAGCAGTACTTC. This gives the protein CASSPSTSGPYEQYF.

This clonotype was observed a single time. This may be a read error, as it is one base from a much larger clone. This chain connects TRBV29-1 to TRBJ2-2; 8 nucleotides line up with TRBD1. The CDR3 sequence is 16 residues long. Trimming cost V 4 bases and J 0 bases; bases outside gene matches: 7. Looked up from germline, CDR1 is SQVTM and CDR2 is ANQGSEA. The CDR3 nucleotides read TGCAGCGTTGCGAGTCCAGGGGGCGCGAACACCGGGGAGCTGTTTTTT. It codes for CSVASPGGANTGELFF.

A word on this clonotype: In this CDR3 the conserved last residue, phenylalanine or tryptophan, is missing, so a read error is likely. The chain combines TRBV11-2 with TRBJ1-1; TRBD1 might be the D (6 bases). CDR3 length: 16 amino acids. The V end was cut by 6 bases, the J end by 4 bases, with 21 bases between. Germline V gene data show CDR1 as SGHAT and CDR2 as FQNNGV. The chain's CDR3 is CASRQGRAGVFTEAFL. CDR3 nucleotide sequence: TGTGCCAGCAGGCAAGGTAGGGCAGGGGTCTTCACTGAAGCTTTCTTA.

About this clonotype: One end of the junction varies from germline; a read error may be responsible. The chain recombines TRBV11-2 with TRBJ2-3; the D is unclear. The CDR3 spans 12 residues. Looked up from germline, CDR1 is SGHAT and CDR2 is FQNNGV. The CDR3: CASSVSADTQCF. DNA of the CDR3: TGTGCCAGCAGCGTCAGCGCAGATACGCAGTGTTTT.

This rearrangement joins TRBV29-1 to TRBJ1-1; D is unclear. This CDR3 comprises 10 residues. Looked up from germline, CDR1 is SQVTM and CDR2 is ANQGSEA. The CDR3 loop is CIVLDTEAFF. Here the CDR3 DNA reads TGCATTGTACTTGACACTGAAGCTTTCTTT.

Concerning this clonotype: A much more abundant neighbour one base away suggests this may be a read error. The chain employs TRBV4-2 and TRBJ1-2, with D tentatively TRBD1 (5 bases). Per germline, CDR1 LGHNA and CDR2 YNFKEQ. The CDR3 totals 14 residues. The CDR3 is CASSQDVGLYDYTF. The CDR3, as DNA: TGTGCCAGCAGCCAAGATGTGGGGCTCTATGACTACACCTTC.

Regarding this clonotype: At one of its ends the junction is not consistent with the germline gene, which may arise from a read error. The chain's CDR3 is CDSSRCRAGVFTEAFF. The CDR3 DNA is TGCGACAGCAGCCGATGTAGGGCAGGGGTCTTCACTGAAGCTTTCTTT. The chain recombines TRBV11-2 with TRBJ1-1; perhaps TRBD1 as D (6 bases). The CDR3 sequence is 16 residues long. Germline V gene lookup returns CDR1 SGHAT and CDR2 FQNNGV.

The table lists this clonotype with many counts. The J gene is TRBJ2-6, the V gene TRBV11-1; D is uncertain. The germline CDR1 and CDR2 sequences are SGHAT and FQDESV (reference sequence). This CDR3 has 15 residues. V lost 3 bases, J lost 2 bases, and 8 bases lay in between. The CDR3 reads CASSLGRAGANVLTF. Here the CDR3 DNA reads TGTGCCAGCAGCTTGGGTCGAGCTGGGGCCAACGTCCTGACTTTC. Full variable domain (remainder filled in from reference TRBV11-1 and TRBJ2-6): EAEVAQSPRYKITEKSQAVAFWCDPISGHATLYWYRQILGQGPELLVQFQDESVVDDSQLPKDRFSAERLKGVDSTLKIQPAELGDSAMYLCASSLGRAGANVLTFGAGSRLTVL.